The rows below give T cell receptor beta chains drawn from one sample of a study of T cell responses to AZD1222 COVID-19 vaccine. Assay used: immunoSEQ multiplex PCR; TCRdb lists only in-frame clones, some missing. Of roughly 150,000 clones detected, roughly nine tenths appear once; the ten largest clones hold about 7%. Material: peripheral blood, obtained after recovery from COVID-19. The receptor set was obtained from an adult who had recovered from COVID-19. The CDR3 runs from the conserved cysteine through the conserved F or W. The D gene is left open where the match is weak. Rows may omit the clone size; those that give it use once, few, many or a size class.

cdr3_aa cdr3_nt j_call clone_size d_call cdr3_length v_call
CATSDPDMSTDTQYF TGTGCCACCAGTGACCCGGACATGAGCACAGATACGCAGTATTTT TRBJ2-3 NA NA 15 TRBV24-1
CASSRTSGGVNTGELFF TGTGCCAGCAGCCGGACTAGCGGGGGGGTGAACACCGGGGAGCTGTTTTTT TRBJ2-2 NA TRBD2 17 TRBV11-2
CASSQREIYEQYF TGTGCCAGCAGCCAAAGGGAAATCTACGAGCAGTACTTC TRBJ2-7 NA NA 13 TRBV3-1/TRBV3-2
CASSQEAVGLVGETQYF TGCGCCAGCAGCCAAGAGGCTGTTGGGCTAGTCGGGGAGACCCAGTACTTC TRBJ2-5 NA NA 17 TRBV4-1
CASSTTRTSGRLDEQYF TGTGCCAGCAGCACAACCCGGACTAGCGGGAGGCTCGACGAGCAGTACTTC TRBJ2-7 once TRBD2 17 TRBV2
CASSLNPGIEAFF TGTGCCAGCAGTTTAAATCCGGGAATTGAAGCTTTCTTT TRBJ1-1 NA NA 13 TRBV28
CASSHQETQYF TGTGCCAGCAGCCACCAAGAGACCCAGTACTTC TRBJ2-5 NA NA 11 TRBV5-4
CASSHSQGRGYGYTF TGTGCCAGCAGCCATTCACAGGGCAGAGGCTATGGCTACACCTTC TRBJ1-2 NA NA 15 TRBV3-1/TRBV3-2
CASSSTGSLGAGELFF TGTGCCAGCAGCTCCACAGGGTCCTTGGGCGCCGGGGAGCTGTTTTTT TRBJ2-2 NA NA 16 TRBV7-8
CASSSRQGSTDTQYF TGTGCCAGCAGCTCAAGACAGGGAAGCACAGATACGCAGTATTTT TRBJ2-3 once TRBD1 15 TRBV5-4
CASSLQSTEAFF TGTGCCAGCAGCCTCCAGTCCACTGAAGCTTTCTTT TRBJ1-1 NA NA 12 TRBV3-1/TRBV3-2
CASSHRTGGNTEAFF TGTGCCAGCAGCCACAGGACAGGGGGAAACACTGAAGCTTTCTTT TRBJ1-1 NA TRBD1 15 TRBV13
CATLRGLGETQYF TGTGCCACCCTAAGGGGACTGGGAGAGACCCAGTACTTC TRBJ2-5 once NA 13 TRBV25-1
CASRGQTLRGYTF TGTGCCAGTCGAGGACAGACGTTGCGTGGCTACACCTTC TRBJ1-2 once NA 13 TRBV19
CASSPGLAGVTGELFF TGCGCCAGCAGCCCCGGACTAGCGGGAGTTACCGGGGAGCTGTTTTTT TRBJ2-2 NA TRBD2 16 TRBV5-1
CASSKGTGYYGYTF TGTGCCAGCAGCAAAGGGACAGGGTACTATGGCTACACCTTC TRBJ1-2 NA TRBD1 14 TRBV5-8
CASSPLTGEQETQYF TGTGCCAGCAGTCCCCTTACAGGGGAGCAAGAGACCCAGTACTTC TRBJ2-5 NA TRBD1 15 TRBV27
CASSVGWDRVGETQYF TGTGCCAGCAGCGTAGGATGGGACAGGGTAGGAGAGACCCAGTACTTC TRBJ2-5 NA TRBD1 16 TRBV9
CASSANGGATEAFF TGTGCCAGCAGCGCCAACGGGGGGGCCACTGAAGCTTTCTTT TRBJ1-1 NA NA 14 TRBV7-6
CATSRRLVAAAQETQYF TGTGCCACCAGCAGACGCTTGGTAGCAGCGGCACAAGAGACCCAGTACTTC TRBJ2-5 NA NA 17 TRBV15
CASSPLSGAMVETQYF TGTGCCAGCAGCCCTCTTTCTGGGGCGATGGTGGAGACCCAGTACTTC TRBJ2-5 NA NA 16 TRBV2
CASSQVLGRYQETQYF TGTGCCAGCAGCCAAGTATTAGGACGGTACCAAGAGACCCAGTACTTC TRBJ2-5 few NA 16 TRBV14
CASSREPSGSSYNEQFF TGTGCCAGCAGCCGTGAGCCTAGCGGGAGCTCCTACAATGAGCAGTTCTTC TRBJ2-1 NA TRBD2 17 TRBV4-2
CATSRGEVGNQPQHF TGTGCCACCAGCAGAGGGGAAGTCGGCAATCAGCCCCAGCATTTT TRBJ1-5 NA NA 15 TRBV15
CASSLDPENTEAFF TGTGCCAGCAGCTTGGATCCAGAGAACACTGAAGCTTTCTTT TRBJ1-1 NA NA 14 TRBV5-4
CASSLTGAAQPQHF TGTGCCAGCAGCTTGACCGGGGCAGCTCAGCCCCAGCATTTT TRBJ1-5 NA NA 14 TRBV28
CASSFTGGSYEQYF TGTGCCAGCAGTTTCACCGGGGGCTCCTACGAGCAGTACTTC TRBJ2-7 NA NA 14 TRBV27
CASSYTTGAGDSPLHF TGTGCCAGCAGTTACACAACGGGGGCTGGTGATTCACCCCTCCACTTT TRBJ1-6 NA NA 16 TRBV6-2/TRBV6-3
CASRPLDRGSQPQHF TGTGCCAGCAGGCCTCTTGACAGGGGCAGTCAGCCCCAGCATTTT TRBJ1-5 NA TRBD1 15 TRBV28